The clone carrying this TCR beta chain was seen ten or more times. The source of the sample is a study of T cells in Graves' hyperthyroidism and ophthalmopathy. From RNA transcripts, TCR beta CDR3 regions were amplified. Initially, a first-round RT-PCR of the TCR CDR3 employed the HTBI primer set. TCRdb called the multiplex PCR reads again in MiXCR, with one record for every CDR3 protein. This sample has about 350,000 distinct CDR3 sequences, with about 14% found just once. The CDR3 has 15 amino acids. The V segment lost 1 base and the J segment 3 bases; nucleotides outside the gene matches: 5. The receptor's source is a woman in her twenties or thirties with Graves' hyperthyroidism. The chain combines TRBV12-3 or TRBV12-4 with TRBJ2-5, with 7 bases identical to TRBD2. The sequenced material came from blood. The CDR3 loop reads CASSLGGRVEETQYF. CDR3 coding DNA: TGTGCCAGCAGTTTAGGCGGGAGAGTGGAAGAGACCCAGTACTTC.